The 3 T cell receptor beta chains given below trace back to one sample, sequenced in a study of blood T cell repertoires in COVID-19. Data came from immunoSEQ multiplex PCR; TCRdb stores just in-frame clones and leaves some out. The sample gives 200,000 to 300,000 clones, around 85% of which show up once; around 9.6% is in the top ten. What was sequenced was peripheral blood. These receptors were taken from a woman older than 75 with acute or convalescent COVID-19.

The rearrangement links TRBV4-2 to TRBJ2-1, with a tentative D call TRBD2 (5 bases). The CDR3 loop spans 16 amino acids. The V end lost 0 bases, the J end lost 1 base, and 10 bases lay between the germline ends. In germline, CDR1 is LGHNA, CDR2 YNFKEQ. This chain's CDR3 is CASSQEGAVSYNEQFF. The DNA for the CDR3 is TGTGCCAGCAGCCAAGAGGGAGCGGTATCCTACAATGAGCAGTTCTTC.

This chain links TRBV2 with TRBJ1-3; TRBD1 matches at 7 bases. The trim removed 5 bases at V and 0 bases at J, leaving 7 bases unmatched. The length of the CDR3 is 16 residues. Per germline, CDR1 SNHLY and CDR2 FYNNEI. The CDR3 spells CASSYGQARSGNTIYF. The CDR3 bases are TGTGCCAGCAGTTACGGACAGGCCCGCTCTGGAAACACCATATATTTT.

V is TRBV27 and J is TRBJ1-6; D call uncertain. Germline V gives CDR1 MNHEY, CDR2 SMNVEV (reference sequence). The V end was cut by 3 bases, the J end by 0 bases, with 6 bases between. The CDR3 length is 15 residues. The CDR3 DNA reads as TGTGCCAGCAGTTTCCGGAGCTCCTATAATTCACCCCTCCACTTT. Protein: CASSFRSSYNSPLHF.